Listed below are T cell receptor beta chains from one sample, sequenced in a study of blood T cells in healthy people across ages. MiXCR, applied by TCRdb to the 5' RACE reads, yields one record per CDR3 protein. The data contain approximately 1.5 million distinct CDR3 sequences, 35% to 45% of them singletons. Sequencing was done on a sample of blood. The receptor set was obtained from a woman between 18 and 30 years old in good health. Both conserved end residues are part of each CDR3. D genes are given only for firm matches. Some rows mark clone size as missing; the rest say once, few, many or name a class of expanded clone.

>TRBJ2-7|TRBD1|TRBV4-3|few
CASSRQGQQSYEQYF
TGCGCCAGCAGCCGGCAGGGACAGCAGTCTTACGAGCAGTACTTC
>TRBJ2-3|TRBD2|TRBV5-1|NA
CASSKGLAELSPTSTDTQYF
TGCGCCAGCAGCAAAGGACTAGCGGAATTATCCCCAACTTCCACAGATACGCAGTATTTT
>TRBJ2-3|NA|TRBV14|NA
CASSQVGDKNTDTQYF
TGTGCCAGCAGCCAAGTCGGCGACAAAAACACAGATACGCAGTATTTT
>TRBJ2-7|NA|TRBV18|NA
CASSPISRECEQYF
TGTGCCAGCTCACCAATATCCAGAGAATGCGAGCAGTACTTC
>TRBJ2-6|NA|TRBV5-1|few
CASSFVSRVSGANVLTF
TGCGCCAGCAGCTTTGTCAGCAGGGTCTCTGGGGCCAACGTCCTGACTTTC
>TRBJ2-5|NA|TRBV4-1|few
CASSQAKRVETQYF
TGCGCCAGCAGCCAAGCGAAGAGGGTGGAGACCCAGTACTTC
>TRBJ1-5|TRBD1|TRBV6-2/TRBV6-3|NA
CASTETGSVQPQHF
TGTGCCAGCACCGAGACAGGGTCCGTTCAGCCCCAGCATTTT
>TRBJ1-2|NA|TRBV9|many
CASSVGSASPYGYTF
TGTGCCAGCAGCGTAGGCTCGGCCTCCCCCTATGGCTACACCTTC
>TRBJ2-3|TRBD2|TRBV3-1|few
CASSQVSGIDTQYF
TGTGCCAGCAGCCAAGTTAGCGGGATAGATACGCAGTATTTT
>TRBJ1-2|TRBD1|TRBV13|NA
CASSEIGQGTYGYTF
TGTGCCAGCAGCGAAATCGGACAGGGGACCTATGGCTACACCTTC
>TRBJ2-1|TRBD2|TRBV29-1|NA
CSVDRGGQGRNEQFF
TGCAGCGTTGATAGGGGAGGGCAGGGACGGAATGAGCAGTTCTTC
>TRBJ2-3|NA|TRBV20-1|NA
CSAPLDATDTQYF
TGCAGTGCCCCTCTGGACGCGACAGATACGCAGTATTTT
>TRBJ2-1|NA|TRBV11-2|NA
CASSLARPDNEQFF
TGTGCCAGCAGCTTAGCGAGGCCAGACAATGAGCAGTTCTTC
>TRBJ1-2|TRBD1|TRBV12-3/TRBV12-4|NA
CASSSRGRLYGYTF
TGTGCCAGCAGTTCCAGGGGGCGACTTTATGGCTACACCTTC
>TRBJ2-1|TRBD2|TRBV4-3|few
CASSQDWPTRGRSNEQFF
TGCGCCAGCAGCCAAGATTGGCCCACACGCGGGAGGTCCAATGAGCAGTTCTTC
>TRBJ2-1|NA|TRBV6-2/TRBV6-3|NA
CASKNGVYNEQFF
TGTGCCAGCAAAAACGGGGTTTACAATGAGCAGTTCTTC
>TRBJ1-4|NA|TRBV7-2|NA
CASSSTQATNEKLFF
TGTGCCAGCAGCTCCACACAGGCAACTAATGAAAAACTGTTTTTT
>TRBJ2-1|TRBD2|TRBV25-1|NA
CASSDLAGGNNEQFF
TGTGCCAGCAGTGATCTAGCGGGGGGGAACAATGAGCAGTTCTTC
>TRBJ2-7|NA|TRBV5-6|NA
CASTDRSEQYF
TGTGCCAGCACGGACAGATCCGAGCAGTACTTC
>TRBJ1-1|TRBD1|TRBV2|few
CAGRQGAGNTEAFF
TGTGCCGGCAGACAGGGGGCTGGGAACACTGAAGCTTTCTTT
>TRBJ1-4|NA|TRBV11-2|few
CVSSRILGAATNEKLFF
TGTGTCAGCAGCCGAATCCTGGGGGCGGCAACTAATGAAAAACTGTTTTTT
>TRBJ2-7|TRBD2|TRBV27|NA
CASKLAAGYEQYF
TGTGCCAGCAAACTAGCGGCAGGGTACGAGCAGTACTTC
>TRBJ1-3|NA|TRBV12-3/TRBV12-4|few
CASSPGRVRSFGNTIYF
TGTGCCAGCAGTCCAGGGCGGGTGAGGAGTTTTGGAAACACCATATATTTT
>TRBJ1-2|NA|TRBV20-1|few
CSAREPLKRHGYTF
TGCAGTGCTAGAGAACCACTAAAACGCCATGGCTACACCTTC
>TRBJ2-5|NA|TRBV4-3|NA
CASSQEGGGFYRQETQYF
TGCGCCAGCAGCCAAGAGGGAGGTGGATTTTACCGGCAGGAGACCCAGTACTTC
>TRBJ2-1|TRBD2|TRBV20-1|many
CSASSRAGASYNEQFF
TGCAGTGCCTCCTCTCGAGCGGGGGCCAGTTACAATGAGCAGTTCTTC
>TRBJ1-1|TRBD1|TRBV28|NA
CASSVRGLNTEAFF
TGTGCCAGCTCCGTAAGGGGGCTGAACACTGAAGCTTTCTTT
>TRBJ2-3|NA|TRBV28|NA
CASSLSSIGVTDTQYF
TGTGCCAGCAGTTTAAGCTCAATCGGGGTCACAGATACGCAGTATTTT
>TRBJ2-7|NA|TRBV5-1|NA
CASSQDRRDYEQYF
TGCGCCAGCAGCCAAGACAGGAGGGACTACGAGCAGTACTTC
>TRBJ1-2|NA|TRBV27|NA
CVSSLSYRDLYGYTF
TGTGTCAGCAGTTTATCGTACAGGGATCTTTATGGCTACACCTTC
>TRBJ1-1|NA|TRBV20-1|few
CSARAPGRRAFF
TGCAGTGCTAGAGCGCCGGGACGGAGAGCTTTCTTT
>TRBJ2-7|TRBD1|TRBV27|NA
CASGQGQSYEQYF
TGTGCCAGCGGACAGGGGCAATCCTACGAGCAGTACTTC
>TRBJ2-7|NA|TRBV6-2/TRBV6-3|NA
CACSYSNTYEQYF
TGTGCCTGCAGTTACTCGAACACCTACGAGCAGTACTTC
>TRBJ1-1|NA|TRBV20-1|few
CSARVPGLYTEAFF
TGCAGTGCTAGAGTTCCCGGACTCTACACTGAAGCTTTCTTT
>TRBJ2-1|NA|TRBV27|few
CASSFTRRGAVDYNEQFF
TGTGCCAGCAGTTTTACTAGGCGAGGGGCAGTAGACTACAATGAGCAGTTCTTC
>TRBJ2-7|TRBD2|TRBV7-2|NA
CVSSSPASGSNYEQYF
TGTGTCAGCAGCTCCCCGGCTAGCGGGTCGAATTACGAGCAGTACTTC
>TRBJ1-2|NA|TRBV3-1|NA
CASSQGGGTLGYGYTF
TGTGCCAGCAGCCAAGGCGGGGGTACGCTGGGCTATGGCTACACCTTC
>TRBJ1-1|NA|TRBV4-3|once
CASSRLHNTEAFF
TGCGCCAGCAGCCGCCTACATAACACTGAAGCTTTCTTT
>TRBJ2-7|NA|TRBV7-2|many
CASSLGGPYEQYF
TGTGCCAGCAGCCTTGGAGGTCCCTACGAGCAGTACTTC
>TRBJ1-2|TRBD1|TRBV9|NA
CASSPSTGYYGYTF
TGTGCCAGCAGCCCCTCGACAGGGTACTATGGCTACACCTTC
>TRBJ2-4|TRBD1|TRBV7-3|NA
CASSVGQGDLQYF
TGTGCCAGCAGCGTAGGACAGGGCGATCTTCAGTACTTC